This T cell receptor beta chain was captured in a study of T cell changes during pregnancy in multiple sclerosis. Germline V CDR1 and CDR2: MNHEY, SVGAGI. V shed 4 bases and J shed 0 bases, with 14 bases lying between them. The length of the CDR3 is 16 residues. Sequencing was performed with immunoSEQ multiplex PCR; in TCRdb, only in-frame clones are kept and a portion is missing. The table has 60,000 to 80,000 clones, approximately 86% seen once. This sequence was found in a female donor with multiple sclerosis, enrolled in a pregnancy study. J is TRBJ2-3 and V is TRBV6-5; D might be TRBD2 (6 bases). Sequences were derived from peripheral blood, sampled before pregnancy. This chain's CDR3 is CASSLRGLASTDTQYF. CDR3 bases: TGTGCCAGCAGTTTACGGGGGTTAGCTAGCACAGATACGCAGTATTTT.